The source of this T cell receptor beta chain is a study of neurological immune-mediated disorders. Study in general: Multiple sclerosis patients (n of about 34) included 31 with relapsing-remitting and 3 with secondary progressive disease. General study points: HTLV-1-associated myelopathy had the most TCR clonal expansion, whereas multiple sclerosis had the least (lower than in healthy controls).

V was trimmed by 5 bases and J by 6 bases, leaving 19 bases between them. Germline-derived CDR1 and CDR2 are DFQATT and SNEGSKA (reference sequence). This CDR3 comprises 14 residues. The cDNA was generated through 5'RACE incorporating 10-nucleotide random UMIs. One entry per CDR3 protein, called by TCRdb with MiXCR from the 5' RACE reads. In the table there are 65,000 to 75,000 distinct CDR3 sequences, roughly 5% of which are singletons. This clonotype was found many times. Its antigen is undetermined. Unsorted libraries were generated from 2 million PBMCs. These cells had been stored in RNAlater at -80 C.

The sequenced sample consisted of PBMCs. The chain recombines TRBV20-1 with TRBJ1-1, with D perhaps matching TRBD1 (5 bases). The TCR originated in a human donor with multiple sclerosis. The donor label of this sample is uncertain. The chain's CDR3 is CSAHKPGGDAEAFF. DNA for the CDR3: TGCAGTGCTCATAAACCCGGGGGTGACGCTGAAGCTTTCTTT.